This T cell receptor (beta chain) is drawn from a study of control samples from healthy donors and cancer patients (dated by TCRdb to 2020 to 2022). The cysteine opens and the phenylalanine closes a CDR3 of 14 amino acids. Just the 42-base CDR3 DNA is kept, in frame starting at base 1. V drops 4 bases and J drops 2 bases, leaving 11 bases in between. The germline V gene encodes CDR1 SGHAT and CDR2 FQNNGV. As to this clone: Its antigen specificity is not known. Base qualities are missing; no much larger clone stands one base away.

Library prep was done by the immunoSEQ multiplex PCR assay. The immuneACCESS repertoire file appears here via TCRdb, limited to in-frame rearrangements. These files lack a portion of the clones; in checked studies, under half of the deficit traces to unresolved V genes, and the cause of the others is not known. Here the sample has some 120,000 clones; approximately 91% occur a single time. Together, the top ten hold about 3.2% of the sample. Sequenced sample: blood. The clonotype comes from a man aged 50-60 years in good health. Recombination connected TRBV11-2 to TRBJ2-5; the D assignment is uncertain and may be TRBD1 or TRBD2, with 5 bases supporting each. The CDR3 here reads CASSSGREQETQYF. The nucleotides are TGTGCCAGCAGCTCGGGACGGGAACAAGAGACCCAGTACTTC.